The clone carrying this T cell receptor beta chain showed up many times. The antigen is unknown. TCRdb itself ran the reads through MiXCR, one entry per CDR3 protein. The sample carries 300,000 to 400,000 distinct CDR3 sequences, over 15% recorded once. Trimming shortened V by 6 bases and J by 1 base, and 16 bases separated the two germline ends. This CDR3 has 15 amino acids. Germline assignment: CDR1 SGHVS and CDR2 FQNEAQ. This sample was taken from a study of T cell repertoires in cytomegalovirus infection. For the study at large: CMV infection and matching HLA type were both indicated by public TCR beta signatures. The study, taken as a whole, reports: Dominant in the ex vivo response were TCR beta clonotypes restricted by HLA-C and specific for CMV. Using cumulative public TCR beta family frequency, the authors identified those who carried CMV together with the relevant HLA.

This clonotype was sampled from a human donor in good health (CMV status not recorded). Some clones in this sample may be carry-over from other donors' samples. This chain joins TRBV7-8 and TRBJ2-7; TRBD2 might be the D (5 bases). Input material: PBMCs. CDR3 region: CASSPGWTDSYEQYF. CDR3 sequence (DNA): TGTGCCAGCAGTCCCGGTTGGACTGATTCCTACGAGCAGTACTTC.